A single T cell receptor beta chain is shown here with its context. Antigen: not known. The data stem from a study of vaccination effects on CD4 cells after COVID-19. Study-level points and caveats: Few convalescent patients and no early post-infection timepoints were included in the study.

Measured with immunoSEQ multiplex PCR; TCRdb has only the in-frame clones, and not every one. The sample has tens of thousands of clones; less than 85% are singletons. Culture lasted around eleven days before CD4+ T cell isolation. The infection with SARS-CoV-2 (confirmed by PCR) occurred in this person between March and December 2020. It was two doses of either the BNT162b2 or mRNA-1273 vaccine that participants received. The germline gives CDR1 SGHTA, CDR2 FQGTGA. There are 14 residues in the CDR3. Deletions cut 2 bases from V and 5 bases from J, with 10 bases between. The receptor comes from a human donor who had a prior SARS-CoV-2 infection. Material: CD4+ T cells from PBMCs cultured without peptide, obtained after COVID-19 vaccination. The V and J genes are TRBV7-3 and TRBJ2-1, with D possibly being TRBD1 or TRBD2 (5 bases each). CDR3 sequence: CASSLFGTNNEQFF. CDR3 nucleotides: TGTGCCAGCAGCTTATTCGGGACGAACAATGAGCAGTTCTTC.